What follows describes a single T cell receptor (beta chain). Its matching antigen is unknown. This entry is derived from a study of shared clonotypes between healthy human individuals. The V gene end was trimmed by 2 bases and the J gene end by 0 bases; junction bases not matched to a gene: 4. Looked up from germline, CDR1 is SGHTA and CDR2 is FQGTGA. CDR3 length: 17 residues. In the CD4+ fraction, cells were divided into CD45RA+ naive and CD45RA-negative memory subsets. For sorted subsets, 150 to 200 ng DNA per replicate equaled around 30,000 T cell genomes. Data came from immunoSEQ multiplex PCR; TCRdb stores just in-frame clones and leaves some out. The sample shows about 1.1 million clones, about 80% of them seen only once. Notes on the study in general: Generally, naive subsets came out with larger estimated richness than memory subsets.

This TCR came from a man between 18 and 35 years old in good health. Some clones in this sample may be carry-over from other donors' samples. This chain joins TRBV7-3 and TRBJ2-6, with TRBD1 matching over 7 bases. The sequenced sample consisted of memory CD4+ T cells from PBMCs. The subset here: CD45RA-negative fraction. CDR3 sequence reads: CASSLVQGTSGANVLTF. The CDR3 DNA follows: TGTGCCAGCAGCTTAGTACAGGGGACCTCTGGGGCCAACGTCCTGACTTTC.